Presented here are 14 T cell receptor beta chains from one specimen sequenced in a study of cytotoxic CD8 clonotypes in ibrutinib-treated CLL. The assay was immunoSEQ multiplex PCR, and TCRdb's table has in-frame clones only and misses some. Here the sample spans about 200,000 clones, around 70% being singletons. This sample comprised PBMCs, obtained after 12 months of ibrutinib treatment. These TCRs come from a human donor with chronic lymphocytic leukemia.

This clone showed up just once. This chain links TRBV12-5 with TRBJ2-2; 8 bases are shared with TRBD1. This CDR3 region has 15 residues. V was pared by 5 bases and J by 4 bases, with 6 bases of the junction left unmatched. Germline V CDR1 and CDR2: LGHNT, FRNRAP. CDR3 amino acids: CASGPGQGGTGELFF. The CDR3 coding sequence is TGTGCTAGTGGTCCCGGACAGGGAGGCACCGGGGAGCTGTTTTTT. Supplemented by reference TRBV12-5 and TRBJ2-2, the full variable domain reads DARVTQTPRHKVTEMGQEVTMRCQPILGHNTVFWYRQTMMQGLELLAYFRNRAPLDDSGMPKDRFSAEMPDATLATLKIQPSEPRDSAVYFCASGPGQGGTGELFFGEGSRLTVL.

V and J are TRBV5-1 and TRBJ2-7, with TRBD1 identical over 8 bases. V trimming: 4 bases; J trimming: 3 bases; junction bases outside the gene matches: 6. CDR1 and CDR2 (germline): SGHRS, YFSETQ. The CDR3 runs to 14 residues. The CDR3 spells CASSPRQGRYEQYF. CDR3 DNA sequence: TGCGCCAGCAGCCCACGACAGGGGCGCTACGAGCAGTACTTC. The complete variable domain, with remaining parts taken from reference TRBV5-1 and TRBJ2-7, reads KAGVTQTPRYLIKTRGQQVTLSCSPISGHRSVSWYQQTPGQGLQFLFEYFSETQRNKGNFPGRFSGRQFSNSRSEMNVSTLELGDSALYLCASSPRQGRYEQYFGPGTRLTVT.

The chain joins TRBV7-2 to TRBJ2-7; tentatively, D is TRBD1 (5 bases). This CDR3 region has 13 residues. Germline loops: CDR1 SGHTA, CDR2 FQGNSA. With 3 bases removed from V and 8 bases from J, the gap between germline ends came to 14 bases. CDR3 region: CASSLGPNVQQYF. CDR3 nucleotides: TGTGCCAGCAGCTTGGGGCCTAACGTCCAGCAGTACTTC. Together with reference TRBV7-2 and TRBJ2-7, the CDR3 gives the full variable domain: GAGVSQSPSNKVTEKGKDVELRCDPISGHTALYWYRQSLGQGLEFLIYFQGNSAPDKSGLPSDRFSAERTGGSVSTLTIQRTQQEDSAVYLCASSLGPNVQQYFGPGTRLTVT.

V gene TRBV2 combines with J gene TRBJ2-7; tentatively, D is TRBD1 (5 bases). Per germline, CDR1 SNHLY and CDR2 FYNNEI. V lost 6 bases to trimming and J lost 2 bases, with 8 bases between them. The CDR3 covers 12 residues. The CDR3 here is CASRAGPYEQYF. CDR3 sequence (DNA): TGTGCCAGCAGAGCAGGGCCCTACGAGCAGTACTTC.

The J gene is TRBJ1-1, the V gene TRBV6-5, with a possible D match to TRBD1 (6 bases). The CDR3 is made up of 16 amino acids. Per germline, CDR1 MNHEY and CDR2 SVGAGI. Trimming shortened V by 4 bases and J by 1 base, and 16 bases separated the two germline ends. CDR3 DNA sequence: TGTGCCAGCAGTTCGCTCAGGACAGTGGCGAACACTGAAGCTTTCTTT. It translates to CASSSLRTVANTEAFF.

The chain joins TRBV6-5 to TRBJ1-5, with TRBD1 matching over 10 bases. With 8 bases clipped from V and 11 bases from J, the junction kept 6 bases outside the gene matches. This CDR3 region has 12 residues. Germline CDR1 MNHEY, CDR2 SVGAGI. The CDR3 here is CASAGQGIAQHF. CDR3 nucleotide sequence: TGTGCCAGCGCGGGACAGGGGATCGCCCAGCATTTT.

V usage is TRBV7-8 and J usage is TRBJ2-1; a weak D match, TRBD1 (5 bases). The CDR3 is made up of 12 amino acids. Germline CDR1 SGHVS, CDR2 FQNEAQ. Trimming removed 6 bases from V and 5 bases from J, with 8 bases in between. The CDR3 DNA follows: TGTGCCAGCAGACAGGCTAACAATGAGCAGTTCTTC. This sequence encodes CASRQANNEQFF.

The chain joins TRBV4-3 to TRBJ2-7; the D gene could be TRBD1 or TRBD2 (5 bases each). From germline, CDR1 is LGHNA and CDR2 YSLEER. Trimming cost V 3 bases and J 2 bases, with 11 bases left between them. The CDR3 spans 14 residues. The CDR3 reads CASSQGDSTYEQYF. CDR3 coding DNA: TGCGCCAGCAGCCAGGGGGATTCAACCTACGAGCAGTACTTC.

The genes are TRBV28 and TRBJ2-7; D gene uncertain. The CDR3 totals 13 residues. V lost 4 bases to trimming and J lost 0 bases, with 7 bases between them. CDR1 MDHEN and CDR2 SYDVKM come from the germline V gene. CDR3: CASSSLPSYEQYF. CDR3 nucleotides: TGTGCCAGCAGTTCCCTACCCTCCTACGAGCAGTACTTC.

The CDR3 nucleotides are TGCGCCAGCAGCCAAGGAGGGGGATACACTAACTATGGCTACACCTTC. Its translation: CASSQGGGYTNYGYTF. The V call is TRBV4-1, the J call TRBJ1-2; D possibly corresponds to TRBD1 (6 bases). There are 16 residues in the CDR3. V lost 1 base and J 0 bases, leaving 12 bases between the germline ends. CDR1 and CDR2 from the germline V gene are MGHRA and YSYEKL.

The CDR3 reads CASSPGLAGGPDTQYF. The CDR3 region has the DNA TGTGCCAGCAGCCCTGGACTAGCGGGAGGTCCAGATACGCAGTATTTT. The chain links TRBV7-8 to TRBJ2-3; TRBD2 aligns across 14 bases. The germline V gene encodes CDR1 SGHVS and CDR2 FQNEAQ. The CDR3 is 16 residues long. With V trimmed by 5 bases and J by 4 bases, 5 bases remained unmatched.

The gene calls are TRBV5-8 and TRBJ2-4; either TRBD1 or TRBD2 may fit D (5 bases each). CDR1 and CDR2 from the germline V gene are SGHTS and YDEGEE. This CDR3 is 15 amino acids long. V was clipped by 2 bases and J by 0 bases, with 9 bases between them. In DNA, the CDR3 is TGTGCCAGCAGCTTAGGGACGGTAGCCAAAAACATTCAGTACTTC. It codes for CASSLGTVAKNIQYF.

The CDR3 sequence: CASSYLLGAFF. Here the CDR3 DNA reads TGTGCCAGCAGTTACCTCCTTGGAGCTTTCTTT. This rearrangement joins TRBV28 to TRBJ1-1, with D uncertain. The CDR3 has 11 amino acids. The V and J ends lost 4 bases and 10 bases respectively, with 10 bases between them. The germline CDR1 and CDR2 sequences are MDHEN and SYDVKM. The full variable domain, completed using reference TRBV28 and TRBJ1-1, is DVKVTQSSRYLVKRTGEKVFLECVQDMDHENMFWYRQDPGLGLRLIYFSYDVKMKEKGDIPEGYSVSREKKERFSLILESASTNQTSMYLCASSYLLGAFFGQGTRLTVV.

The CDR3 nucleotides are TGCGCCAGCAGCCAAGATGCCTATAGCAATCAGCCCCAGCATTTT. It is translated as CASSQDAYSNQPQHF. The chain recombines TRBV4-3 with TRBJ1-5, with D unclear. The CDR3 is 15 residues long. The V end lost 0 bases, the J end lost 0 bases, and 6 bases lay between the germline ends. Germline V gene sequence: CDR1 LGHNA, CDR2 YSLEER.